This record concerns one TCR beta chain sequence. Its antigen is unknown. No clone much larger than this one lies a single base away; base qualities are absent. This sample was included in a study of T cell responses to AZD1222 COVID-19 vaccine (dated by TCRdb to the early 2020s). About the full investigation: A total of 233 trial participants underwent TCR sequencing, of whom about 200 had received two doses of AZD1222 and around 26 had received two doses of the MenACWY control vaccine. Trial participants were enrolled by age into subgroups of 18-55, 56-69 and 70-plus years, and about 150, 27 and 61 TCR-sequenced participants, respectively, were included in these subgroups.

The full study reports these points: Participants were mostly white British, with more females than males. The authors suggested clonal diversity may have been underestimated. CD4 TCRs associated with the vaccine covered the entire spike protein, and the dominant responses were in regions 160-218 and 743-854. Reportedly, almost half of the unique spike-specific TCRs recognized epitopes lying outside the regions that are mutated in the B.1.351 and B.1.1.7 variants. Conclusions about previously exposed vaccinees were limited because only a handful of AZD1222 recipients were SARS-CoV-2 seropositive at baseline. Because no day 14 peak-response samples were available, the repertoires could be characterized only after the peak T cell response. Spike-specific TCR breadth and depth rose significantly after two AZD1222 doses compared with day 0 and with MenACWY recipients. The 56-69-year group was small, and its depth increase did not reach significance, likely because of low power.

The CDR3 regions of human TCRbeta chains were subjected to immunosequencing. In the authors' own workflow: Repertoire TCRs were checked for matches against a reference library of SARS-CoV-2-specific TCRs that had been generated using the MIRA antigen-specificity platform. Breadth meant the fraction of unique TCRs that were SARS-CoV-2-associated, whereas depth meant the fraction of total T cells that were SARS-CoV-2-associated. Using the MIRA data, each spike-specific TCR was mapped to the spike region that the TCR reacts to and placed in a CD4 or CD8 class. Log10-transformed breadth and depth values were compared by one-way ANOVA with Sidak's multiple comparisons tests. The table was pulled from immuneACCESS by TCRdb, which kept in-frame rearrangements only. Such tables lose some clones; where checked, under half of the loss comes from unresolved V genes, and the rest has no known cause. Clonal size and the V and J genes are those of that table, whereas D and trimming came from the DNA. A total of about 200,000 clones appear in this sample, over 85% of them only once. Approximately 1% of the sample is taken by the ten largest.

What this sample's time point label stands for: about 28 days (+/-7) after the second vaccine dose. AZD1222 recipients whose second dose came at about 4 weeks and those whose second dose came at about 12 weeks were combined into one group, since spike-specific TCR depth and breadth did not differ between the two schedules. Vaccinee samples came from UK trials COV001 and COV002, including a single-blind randomized controlled phase 2/3 trial of AZD1222 (ChAdOx1 nCoV-19) in healthy adults. For TCRbeta chain sequencing, PBMC samples from trial participants were taken at day 0 and at day 28 after the second dose. Per the germline V gene, SGHTA is the CDR1 and FQGTGA is the CDR2. The CDR3 numbers 12 residues from cysteine through phenylalanine. Just CDR3 DNA is preserved here, 36 bases in frame from base 1. Deletion took 6 bases off V and 1 base off J, with a span of 3 bases between the germline ends.

The sample consisted of peripheral blood, taken 28 days after the second AZD1222 dose. This chain is built from TRBV7-3 and TRBJ2-2, with the D gene too uncertain to name. This TCR derives from an adult who received the AZD1222 COVID-19 vaccine. DNA sequence: TGTGCCAGCAGACAGAACACCGGGGAGCTGTTTTTT. It translates as CASRQNTGELFF.